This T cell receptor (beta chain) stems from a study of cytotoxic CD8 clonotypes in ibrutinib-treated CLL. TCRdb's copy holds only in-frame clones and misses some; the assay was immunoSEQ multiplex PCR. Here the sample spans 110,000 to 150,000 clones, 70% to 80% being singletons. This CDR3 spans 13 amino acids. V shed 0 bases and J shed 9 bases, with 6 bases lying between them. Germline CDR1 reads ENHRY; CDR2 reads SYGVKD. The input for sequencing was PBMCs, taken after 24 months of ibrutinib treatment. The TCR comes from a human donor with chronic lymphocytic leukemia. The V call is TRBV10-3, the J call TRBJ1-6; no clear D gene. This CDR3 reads CAISESGSSPLHF. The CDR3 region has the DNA TGTGCCATCAGTGAGTCGGGGAGTTCACCCCTCCACTTT.